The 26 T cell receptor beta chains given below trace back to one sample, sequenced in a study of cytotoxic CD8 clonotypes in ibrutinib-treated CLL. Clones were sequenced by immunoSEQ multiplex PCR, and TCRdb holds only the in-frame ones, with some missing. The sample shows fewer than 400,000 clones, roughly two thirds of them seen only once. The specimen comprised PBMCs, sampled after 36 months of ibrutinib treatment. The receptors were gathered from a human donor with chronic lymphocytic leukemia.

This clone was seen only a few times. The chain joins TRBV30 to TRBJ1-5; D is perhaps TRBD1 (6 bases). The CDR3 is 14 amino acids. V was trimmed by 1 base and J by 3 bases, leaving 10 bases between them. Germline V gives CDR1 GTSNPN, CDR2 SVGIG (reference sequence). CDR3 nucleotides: TGTGCCTGGAGTGACAGGGACCACAATCAGCCCCAGCATTTT. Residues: CAWSDRDHNQPQHF.

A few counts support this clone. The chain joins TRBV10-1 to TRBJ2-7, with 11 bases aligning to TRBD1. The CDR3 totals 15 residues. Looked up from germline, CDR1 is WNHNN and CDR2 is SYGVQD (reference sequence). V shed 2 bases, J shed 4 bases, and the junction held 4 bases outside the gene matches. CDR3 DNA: TGCGCCAGCAGTGAGGAATGGGACAGGGGGTACGAGCAGTACTTC. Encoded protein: CASSEEWDRGYEQYF.

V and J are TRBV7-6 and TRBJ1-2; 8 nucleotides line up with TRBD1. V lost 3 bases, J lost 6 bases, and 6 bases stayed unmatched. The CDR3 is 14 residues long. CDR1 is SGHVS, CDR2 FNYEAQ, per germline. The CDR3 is CASSFGQGSNGYTF. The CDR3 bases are TGTGCCAGCAGCTTTGGACAGGGCAGTAATGGCTACACCTTC.

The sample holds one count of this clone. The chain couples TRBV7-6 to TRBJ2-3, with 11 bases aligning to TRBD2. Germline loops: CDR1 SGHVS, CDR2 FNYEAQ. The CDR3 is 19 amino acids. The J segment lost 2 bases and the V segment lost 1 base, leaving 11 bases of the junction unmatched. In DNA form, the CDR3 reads TGTGCCAGCAGCTTAGGGACAGCCGGGACTAGCGGATACACAGATACGCAGTATTTT. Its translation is CASSLGTAGTSGYTDTQYF.

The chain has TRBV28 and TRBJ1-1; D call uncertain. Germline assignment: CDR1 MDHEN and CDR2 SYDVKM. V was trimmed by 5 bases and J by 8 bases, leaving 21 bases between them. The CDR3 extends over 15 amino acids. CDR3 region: CASSPYRTRVSEAFF. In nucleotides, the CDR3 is TGTGCCAGCAGTCCATATCGGACCCGAGTGAGCGAAGCTTTCTTT.

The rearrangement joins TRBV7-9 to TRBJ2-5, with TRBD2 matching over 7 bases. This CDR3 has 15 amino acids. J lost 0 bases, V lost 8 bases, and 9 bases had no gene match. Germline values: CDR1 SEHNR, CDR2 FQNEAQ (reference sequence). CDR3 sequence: CASAGAGLYQETQYF. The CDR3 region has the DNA TGTGCCAGCGCGGGAGCTGGGTTGTACCAAGAGACCCAGTACTTC.

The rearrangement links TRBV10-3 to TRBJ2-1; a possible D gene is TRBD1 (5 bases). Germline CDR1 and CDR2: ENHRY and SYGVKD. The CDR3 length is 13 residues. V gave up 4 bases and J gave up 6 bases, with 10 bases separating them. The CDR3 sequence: CAISGVRVNEQFF. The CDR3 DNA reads TGTGCCATCAGTGGAGTCAGGGTCAATGAGCAGTTCTTC.

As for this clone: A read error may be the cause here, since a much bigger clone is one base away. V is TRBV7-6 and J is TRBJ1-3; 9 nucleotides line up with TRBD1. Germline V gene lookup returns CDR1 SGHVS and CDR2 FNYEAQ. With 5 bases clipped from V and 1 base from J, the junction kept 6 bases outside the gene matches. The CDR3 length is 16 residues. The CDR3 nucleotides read TGTGCCAGCAGCCTACAGGGGGCTTTTTCTGGAAACACCATATATTTT. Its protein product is CASSLQGAFSGNTIYF.

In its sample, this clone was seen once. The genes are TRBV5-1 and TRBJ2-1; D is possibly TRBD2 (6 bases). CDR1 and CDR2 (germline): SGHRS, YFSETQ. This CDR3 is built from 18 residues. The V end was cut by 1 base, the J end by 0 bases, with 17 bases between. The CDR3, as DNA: TGCGCCAGCAGCTTGAAGCTAGGACTACCTAGCTCCTACAATGAGCAGTTCTTC. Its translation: CASSLKLGLPSSYNEQFF.

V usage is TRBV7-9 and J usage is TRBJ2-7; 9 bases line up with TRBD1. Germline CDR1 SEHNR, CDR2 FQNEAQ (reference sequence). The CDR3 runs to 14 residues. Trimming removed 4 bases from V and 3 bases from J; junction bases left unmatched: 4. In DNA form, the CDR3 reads TGTGCCAGCAGCTCGACAGGGGGGATCTACGAGCAGTACTTC. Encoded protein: CASSSTGGIYEQYF.

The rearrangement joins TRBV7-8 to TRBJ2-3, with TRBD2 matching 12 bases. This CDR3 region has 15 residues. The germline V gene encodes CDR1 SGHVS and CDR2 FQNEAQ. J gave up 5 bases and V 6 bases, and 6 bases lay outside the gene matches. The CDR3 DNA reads TGTGCCAGCAGATCTAGCGGGAGGGCTGTAGATACGCAGTATTTT. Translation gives CASRSSGRAVDTQYF.

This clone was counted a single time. The DNA for the CDR3 is TGTGCCAGCAGCCCCCCGGGGGGGCGTCGCTATGGCTACACCTTC. Translation: CASSPPGGRRYGYTF. The rearrangement joins TRBV7-2 to TRBJ1-2; possible D gene TRBD1, 6 bases. This CDR3 comprises 15 residues. V lost 5 bases to trimming and J lost 4 bases, with 17 bases between them. The germline V gene has CDR1 SGHTA and CDR2 FQGNSA.

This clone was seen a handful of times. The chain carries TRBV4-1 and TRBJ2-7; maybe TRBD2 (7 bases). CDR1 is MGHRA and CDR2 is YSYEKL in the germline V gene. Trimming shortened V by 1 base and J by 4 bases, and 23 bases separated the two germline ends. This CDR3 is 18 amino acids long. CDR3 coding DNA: TGCGCCAGCAGCCAAGGCCTCTTGGGGGGCGGGAGTAGGTACGAGCAGTACTTC. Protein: CASSQGLLGGGSRYEQYF.

The CDR3: CASSSSSRDREVSYYEQYF. The CDR3 nucleotides are TGCGCCAGCAGCTCCTCGTCCCGGGACAGGGAAGTTTCGTACTACGAGCAGTACTTC. The gene calls are TRBV5-1 and TRBJ2-7, with 9 bases matching TRBD1. Germline V lookup: CDR1 SGHRS, CDR2 YFSETQ. CDR3 size: 19 residues. V dropped 3 bases and J dropped 3; count of bases not matched to a gene: 19.

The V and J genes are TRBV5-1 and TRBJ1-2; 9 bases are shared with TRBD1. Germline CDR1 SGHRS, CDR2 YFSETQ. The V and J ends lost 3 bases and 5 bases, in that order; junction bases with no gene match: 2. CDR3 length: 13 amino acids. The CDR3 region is CASSSQGAYGYTF. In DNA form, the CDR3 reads TGCGCCAGCAGCTCACAGGGGGCTTATGGCTACACCTTC.

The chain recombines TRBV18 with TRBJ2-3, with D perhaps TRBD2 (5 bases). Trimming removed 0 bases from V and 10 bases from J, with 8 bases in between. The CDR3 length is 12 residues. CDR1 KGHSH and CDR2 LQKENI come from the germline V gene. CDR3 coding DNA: TGTGCCAGCTCACCACCTCGACTACCGCAGTATTTT. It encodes CASSPPRLPQYF.

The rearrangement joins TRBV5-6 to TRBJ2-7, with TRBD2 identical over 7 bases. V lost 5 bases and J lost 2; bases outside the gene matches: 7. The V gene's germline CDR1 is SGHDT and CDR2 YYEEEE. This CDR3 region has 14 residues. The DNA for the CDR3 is TGTGCCAGCAGGTCTAGCGGAGGTACCTACGAGCAGTACTTC. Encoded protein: CASRSSGGTYEQYF. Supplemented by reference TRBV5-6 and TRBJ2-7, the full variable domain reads DAGVTQSPTHLIKTRGQQVTLRCSPKSGHDTVSWYQQALGQGPQFIFQYYEEEERQRGNFPDRFSGHQFPNYSSELNVNALLLGDSALYLCASRSSGGTYEQYFGPGTRLTVT.

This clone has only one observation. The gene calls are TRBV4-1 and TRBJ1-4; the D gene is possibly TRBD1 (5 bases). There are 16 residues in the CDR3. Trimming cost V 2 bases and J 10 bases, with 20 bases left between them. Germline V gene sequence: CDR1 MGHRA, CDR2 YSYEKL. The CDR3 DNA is TGCGCCAGCAGCCAACAGTTATCGCTTGGTGGGGGAAAACTGTTTTTT. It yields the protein CASSQQLSLGGGKLFF.

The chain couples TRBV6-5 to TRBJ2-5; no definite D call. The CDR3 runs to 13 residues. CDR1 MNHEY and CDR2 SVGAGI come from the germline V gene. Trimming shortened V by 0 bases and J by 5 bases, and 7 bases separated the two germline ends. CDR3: CASSYSTSETQYF. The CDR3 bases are TGTGCCAGCAGTTACTCGACGTCGGAGACCCAGTACTTC.

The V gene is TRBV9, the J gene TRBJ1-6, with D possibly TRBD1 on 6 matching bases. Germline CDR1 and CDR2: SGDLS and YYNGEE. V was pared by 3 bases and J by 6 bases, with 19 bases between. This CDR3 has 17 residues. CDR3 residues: CASSAKDSWTANSPLHF. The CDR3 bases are TGTGCCAGCAGCGCGAAGGATTCATGGACAGCTAATTCACCCCTCCACTTT.

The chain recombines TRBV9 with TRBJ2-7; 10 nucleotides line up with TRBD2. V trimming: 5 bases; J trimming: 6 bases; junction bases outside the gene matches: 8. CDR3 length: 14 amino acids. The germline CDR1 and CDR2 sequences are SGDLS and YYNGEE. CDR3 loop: CASRASGSSGEQYF. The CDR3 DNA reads TGTGCCAGCAGGGCTAGCGGGAGTAGTGGCGAGCAGTACTTC.

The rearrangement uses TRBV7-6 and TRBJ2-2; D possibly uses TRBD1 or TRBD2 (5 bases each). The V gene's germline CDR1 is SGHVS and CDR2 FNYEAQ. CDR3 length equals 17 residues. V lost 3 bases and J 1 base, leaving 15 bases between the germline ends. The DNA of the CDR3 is TGTGCCAGCAGCTTCGGGGCCAGGGCTCAGAACACCGGGGAGCTGTTTTTT. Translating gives CASSFGARAQNTGELFF.

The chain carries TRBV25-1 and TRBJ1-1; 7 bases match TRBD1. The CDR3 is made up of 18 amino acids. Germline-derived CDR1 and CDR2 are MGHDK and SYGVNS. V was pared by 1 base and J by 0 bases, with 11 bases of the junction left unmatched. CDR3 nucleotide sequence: TGTGCCAGCAGTGAATCCTTAGACAGGGACAACGTGAACACTGAAGCTTTCTTT. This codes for CASSESLDRDNVNTEAFF.

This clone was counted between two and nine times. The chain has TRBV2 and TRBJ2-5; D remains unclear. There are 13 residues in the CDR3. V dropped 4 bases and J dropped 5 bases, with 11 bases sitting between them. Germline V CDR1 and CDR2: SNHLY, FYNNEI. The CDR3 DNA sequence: TGTGCCAGCAGTGTATTAGGGCTGGAGACCCAGTACTTC. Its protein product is CASSVLGLETQYF. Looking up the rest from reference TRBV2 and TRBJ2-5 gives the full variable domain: EPEVTQTPSHQVTQMGQEVILRCVPISNHLYFYWYRQILGQKVEFLVSFYNNEISEKSEIFDDQFSVERPDGSNFTLKIRSTKLEDSAMYFCASSVLGLETQYFGPGTRLLVL.

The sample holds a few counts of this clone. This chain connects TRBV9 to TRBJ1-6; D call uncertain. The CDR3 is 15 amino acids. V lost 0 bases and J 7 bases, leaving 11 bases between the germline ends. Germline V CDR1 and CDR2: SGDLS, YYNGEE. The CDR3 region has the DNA TGTGCCAGCAGCGTAGCACTCAACCCAAATTCACCCCTCCACTTT. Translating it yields CASSVALNPNSPLHF.

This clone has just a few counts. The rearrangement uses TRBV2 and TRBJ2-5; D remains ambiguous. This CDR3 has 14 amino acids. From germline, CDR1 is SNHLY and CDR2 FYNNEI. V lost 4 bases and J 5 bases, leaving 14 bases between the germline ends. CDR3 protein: CASSGPTAGETQYF. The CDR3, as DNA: TGTGCCAGCAGTGGACCGACGGCCGGGGAGACCCAGTACTTC.